The sequence of this T cell receptor (beta chain) was determined in a study of cytomegalovirus exposure and HLA in healthy donors. PCR primers comprised 60 Vbeta and 13 Jbeta primers. The table came from immunoSEQ multiplex PCR; TCRdb's copy has only in-frame clones and leaves some out. The sample lists fewer than 120,000 clones, approximately 80% occurring once. This CDR3 has 16 amino acids. J lost 2 bases, V lost 2 bases, and 4 bases had no gene match. Looked up from germline, CDR1 is MNHEY and CDR2 is SVGAGI. Findings and limits, study-wide: TCR beta chain V- and J-gene trimming was linked, in a later analysis, to a missense variant in DCLRE1C. An observed cluster of highly shared sequence variants was recorded as a likely sequencing artifact.

Regarding this clone: Its antigen is still unknown.

The rearrangement joins TRBV6-5 to TRBJ2-5; TRBD2 matches at 11 bases. The sample was PBMCs. This sequence was found in a man aged 25-40 years in good health and CMV-seropositive. Written as DNA, the CDR3 is TGTGCCAGCAGTTACGAGACTAGCGGGACACAAGAGACCCAGTACTTC. It translates to CASSYETSGTQETQYF.